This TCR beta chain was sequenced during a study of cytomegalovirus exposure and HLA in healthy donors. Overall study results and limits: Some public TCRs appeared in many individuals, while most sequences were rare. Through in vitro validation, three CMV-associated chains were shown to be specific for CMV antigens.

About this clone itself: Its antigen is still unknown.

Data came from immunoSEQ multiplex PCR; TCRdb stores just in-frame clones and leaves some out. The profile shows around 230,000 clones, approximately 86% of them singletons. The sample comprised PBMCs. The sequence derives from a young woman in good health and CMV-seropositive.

The CDR3, as DNA: TGTGCCAGCAGCTCAACAGGGGGCGATTATGGCTACACCTTC. It encodes CASSSTGGDYGYTF. This sequence joins TRBV7-9 and TRBJ1-2, with TRBD1 matching 9 bases. Germline CDR1 is SEHNR and CDR2 is FQNEAQ (reference sequence). The V and J ends lost 4 bases and 5 bases, in that order; junction bases with no gene match: 5. The CDR3 spans 14 residues.